This T cell receptor (beta chain) is from a study of PD-1 blockade in classical Hodgkin lymphoma. Overall study findings and caveats: Newly diagnosed patients were said to have less baseline TCR diversity than healthy donors did.

Every patient had relapsed following autologous stem cell transplantation, and cohorts differed in brentuximab vedotin exposure. Some clones are missing from TCRdb's copy, which holds only in-frame ones; the method was immunoSEQ multiplex PCR. Of 50,000 to 65,000 clones listed, 80% to 95% are singletons. As for this clone: What it binds is unknown.

Deletions cut 2 bases from V and 2 bases from J, with 7 bases between. The CDR3 sequence is 12 residues long. Germline lookup yields CDR1 GTSNPN and CDR2 SVGIG (reference sequence). The chain links TRBV30 to TRBJ2-7; D may be TRBD1 (5 bases). The TCR originated in a human donor with classical Hodgkin lymphoma. Source: peripheral blood mononuclear cells (PBMCs), taken before the second cycle of nivolumab. CDR3 sequence reads: CAWSPGPYEQYF. The CDR3, as DNA: TGTGCCTGGAGTCCAGGGCCCTACGAGCAGTACTTC.